This T cell receptor (beta chain) was observed in a study of identical twins. Study-wide points: Zero-insertion analyses were open to partial confounding by invariant MAIT and iNKT cells.

A note on this clonotype: What it binds is not known.

TCRdb re-called the 5' RACE reads through MiXCR, storing one row per CDR3 protein. Of nearly 900,000 distinct CDR3 sequences in the sample, more than 9% were seen once. Germline-derived CDR1 and CDR2 are SGHRS and YFSETQ. The V end was cut by 1 base, the J end by 2 bases, with 10 bases between. The CDR3 consists of 14 residues. A further study also used this sample, focusing on yellow fever vaccine responses in identical twins. As that study records: On the reported evidence, twins' vaccine T cell responses seemed partly convergent and partly personalized.

This receptor was obtained from a woman younger than 35 in good health. The specimen was PBMCs. The V call is TRBV5-1, the J call TRBJ2-7; D gene ambiguous. In nucleotides, the CDR3 is TGCGCCAGCAGCTTGAGCCACGGAGCCTACGAGCAGTACTTC. This encodes CASSLSHGAYEQYF.